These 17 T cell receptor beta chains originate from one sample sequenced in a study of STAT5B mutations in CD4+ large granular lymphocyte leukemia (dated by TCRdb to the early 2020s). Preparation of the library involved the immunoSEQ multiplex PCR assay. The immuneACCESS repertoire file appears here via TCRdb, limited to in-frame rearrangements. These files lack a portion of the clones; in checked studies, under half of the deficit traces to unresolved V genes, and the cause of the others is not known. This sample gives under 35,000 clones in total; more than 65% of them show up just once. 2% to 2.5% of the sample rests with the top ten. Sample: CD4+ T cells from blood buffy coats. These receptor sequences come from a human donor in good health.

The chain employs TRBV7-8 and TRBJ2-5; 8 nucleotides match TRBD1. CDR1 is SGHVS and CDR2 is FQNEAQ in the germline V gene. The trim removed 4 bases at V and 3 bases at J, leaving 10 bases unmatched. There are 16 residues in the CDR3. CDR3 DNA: TGTGCCAGCAGCTCGCAGGGGGCTGGGAAGAAAGAGACCCAGTACTTC. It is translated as CASSSQGAGKKETQYF.

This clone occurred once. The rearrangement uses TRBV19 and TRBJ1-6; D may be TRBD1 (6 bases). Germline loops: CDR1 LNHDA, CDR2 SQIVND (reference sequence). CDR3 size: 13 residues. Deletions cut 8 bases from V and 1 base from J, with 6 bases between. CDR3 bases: TGTGCCAGTCAGGGGTCCTATAATTCACCCCTCCACTTT. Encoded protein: CASQGSYNSPLHF.

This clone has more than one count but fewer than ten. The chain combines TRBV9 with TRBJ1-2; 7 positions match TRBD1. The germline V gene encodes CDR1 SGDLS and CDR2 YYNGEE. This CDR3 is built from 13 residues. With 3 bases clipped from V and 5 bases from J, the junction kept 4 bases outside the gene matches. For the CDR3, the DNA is TGTGCCAGCAGCGCGACAGGGAGGTATGGCTACACCTTC. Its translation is CASSATGRYGYTF.

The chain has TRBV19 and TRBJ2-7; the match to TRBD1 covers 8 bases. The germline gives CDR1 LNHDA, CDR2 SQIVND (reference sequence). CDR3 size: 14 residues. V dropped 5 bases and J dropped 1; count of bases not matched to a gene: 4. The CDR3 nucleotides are TGTGCCAGTAGTTTTGGGACAGGTTCCTACGAGCAGTACTTC. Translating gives CASSFGTGSYEQYF.

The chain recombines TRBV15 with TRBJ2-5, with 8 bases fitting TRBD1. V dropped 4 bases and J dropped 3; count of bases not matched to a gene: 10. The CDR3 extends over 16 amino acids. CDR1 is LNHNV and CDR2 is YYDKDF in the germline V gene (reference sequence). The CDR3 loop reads CATSTRQGTSKETQYF. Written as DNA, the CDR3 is TGTGCCACCAGCACCAGACAGGGGACGTCCAAAGAGACCCAGTACTTC.

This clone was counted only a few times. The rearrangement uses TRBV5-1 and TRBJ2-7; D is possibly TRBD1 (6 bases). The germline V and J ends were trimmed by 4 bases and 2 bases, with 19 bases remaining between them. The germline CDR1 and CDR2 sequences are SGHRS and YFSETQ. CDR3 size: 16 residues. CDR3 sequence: CASSPDRDTLAYEQYF. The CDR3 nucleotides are TGCGCCAGCAGCCCAGACCGGGACACCCTCGCCTACGAGCAGTACTTC.

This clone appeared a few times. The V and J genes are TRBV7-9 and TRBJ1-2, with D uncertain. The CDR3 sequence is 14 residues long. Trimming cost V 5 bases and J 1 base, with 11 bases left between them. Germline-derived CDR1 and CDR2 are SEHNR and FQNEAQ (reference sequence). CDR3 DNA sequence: TGTGCCAGCAGCCTCACAGAGGTTAACTATGGCTACACCTTC. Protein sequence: CASSLTEVNYGYTF.

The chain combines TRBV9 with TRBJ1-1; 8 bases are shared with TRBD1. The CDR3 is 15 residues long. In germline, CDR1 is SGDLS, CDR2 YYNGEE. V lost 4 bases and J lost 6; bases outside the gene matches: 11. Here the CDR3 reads CASSPAGQGKAEAFF. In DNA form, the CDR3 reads TGTGCCAGCAGCCCAGCCGGACAGGGAAAGGCTGAAGCTTTCTTT.

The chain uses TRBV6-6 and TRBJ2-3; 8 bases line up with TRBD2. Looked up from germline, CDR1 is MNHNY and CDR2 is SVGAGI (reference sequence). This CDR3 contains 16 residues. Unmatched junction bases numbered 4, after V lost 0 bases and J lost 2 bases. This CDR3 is CASSYSGGGNTDTQYF. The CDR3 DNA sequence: TGTGCCAGCAGTTACTCTGGCGGGGGGAACACAGATACGCAGTATTTT.

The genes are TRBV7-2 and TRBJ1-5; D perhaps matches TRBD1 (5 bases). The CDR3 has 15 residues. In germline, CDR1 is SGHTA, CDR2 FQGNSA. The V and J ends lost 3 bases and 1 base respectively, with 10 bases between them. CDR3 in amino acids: CASSFLGLSNQPQHF. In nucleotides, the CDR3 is TGTGCCAGCAGCTTCTTGGGGCTCAGCAATCAGCCCCAGCATTTT.

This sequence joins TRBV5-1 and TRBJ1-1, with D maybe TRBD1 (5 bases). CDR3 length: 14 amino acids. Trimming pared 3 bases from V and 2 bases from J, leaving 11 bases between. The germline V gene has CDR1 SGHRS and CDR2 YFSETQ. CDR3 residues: CASSSPGLNTEAFF. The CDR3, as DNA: TGCGCCAGCAGCTCCCCGGGACTTAACACTGAAGCTTTCTTT.

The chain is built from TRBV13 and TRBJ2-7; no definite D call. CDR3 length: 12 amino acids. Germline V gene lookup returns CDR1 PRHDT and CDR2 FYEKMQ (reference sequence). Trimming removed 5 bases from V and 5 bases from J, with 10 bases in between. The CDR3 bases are TGTGCCAGCAGCCCCCAAGGGCACGAGCAGTACTTC. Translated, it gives CASSPQGHEQYF. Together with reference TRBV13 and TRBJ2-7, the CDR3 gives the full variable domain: AAGVIQSPRHLIKEKRETATLKCYPIPRHDTVYWYQQGPGQDPQFLISFYEKMQSDKGSIPDRFSAQQFSDYHSELNMSSLELGDSALYFCASSPQGHEQYFGPGTRLTVT.

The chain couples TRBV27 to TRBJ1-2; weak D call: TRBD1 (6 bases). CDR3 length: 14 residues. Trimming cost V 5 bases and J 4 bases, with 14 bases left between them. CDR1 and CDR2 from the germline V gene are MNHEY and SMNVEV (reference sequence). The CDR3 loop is CASSPLRTAYGYTF. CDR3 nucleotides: TGTGCCAGCAGTCCACTTCGGACAGCCTATGGCTACACCTTC.

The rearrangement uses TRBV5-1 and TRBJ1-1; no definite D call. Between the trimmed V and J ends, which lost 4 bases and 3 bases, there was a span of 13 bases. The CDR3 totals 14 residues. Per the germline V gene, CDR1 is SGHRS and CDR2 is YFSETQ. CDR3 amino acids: CASSHAEPYTEAFF. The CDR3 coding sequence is TGCGCCAGCAGCCACGCAGAACCTTACACTGAAGCTTTCTTT.

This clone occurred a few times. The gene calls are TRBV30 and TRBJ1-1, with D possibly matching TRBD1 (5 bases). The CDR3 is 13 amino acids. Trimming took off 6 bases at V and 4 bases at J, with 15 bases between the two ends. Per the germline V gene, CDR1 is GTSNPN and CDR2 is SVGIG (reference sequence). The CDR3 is CACSGRGSTEAFF. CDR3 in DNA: TGTGCCTGTTCCGGACGGGGGAGCACTGAAGCTTTCTTT. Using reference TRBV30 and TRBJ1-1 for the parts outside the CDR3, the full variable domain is SQTIHQWPATLVQPVGSPLSLECTVEGTSNPNLYWYRQAAGRGLQLLFYSVGIGQISSEVPQNLSASRPQDRQFILSSKKLLLSDSGFYLCACSGRGSTEAFFGQGTRLTVV.

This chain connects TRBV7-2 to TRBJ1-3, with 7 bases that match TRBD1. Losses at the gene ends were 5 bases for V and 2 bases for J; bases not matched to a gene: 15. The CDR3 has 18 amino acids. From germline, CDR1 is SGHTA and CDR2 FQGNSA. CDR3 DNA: TGTGCCAGCAGCCCAGGGGTTGGTAGGGGGCGGACTGGAAACACCATATATTTT. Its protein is CASSPGVGRGRTGNTIYF.

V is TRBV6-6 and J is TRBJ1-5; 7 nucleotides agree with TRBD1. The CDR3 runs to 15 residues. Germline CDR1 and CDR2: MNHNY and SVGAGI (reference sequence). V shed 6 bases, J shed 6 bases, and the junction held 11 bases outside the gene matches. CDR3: CASSLPDQGGQPQHF. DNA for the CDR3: TGTGCCAGCAGCCTTCCGGACCAGGGGGGTCAGCCCCAGCATTTT.